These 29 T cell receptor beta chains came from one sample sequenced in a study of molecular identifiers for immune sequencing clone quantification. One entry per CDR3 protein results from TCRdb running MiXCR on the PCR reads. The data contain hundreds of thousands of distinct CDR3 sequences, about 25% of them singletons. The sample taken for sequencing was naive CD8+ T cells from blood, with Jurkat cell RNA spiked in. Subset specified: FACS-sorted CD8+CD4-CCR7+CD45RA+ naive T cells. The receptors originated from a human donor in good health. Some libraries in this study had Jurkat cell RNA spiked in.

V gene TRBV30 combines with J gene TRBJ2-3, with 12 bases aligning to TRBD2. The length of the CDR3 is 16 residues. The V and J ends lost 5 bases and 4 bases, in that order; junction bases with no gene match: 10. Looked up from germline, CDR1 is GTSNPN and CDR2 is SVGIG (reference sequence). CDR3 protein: CAWAATSGGSADTQYF. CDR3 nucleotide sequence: TGTGCCTGGGCCGCGACTAGCGGGGGTAGTGCAGATACGCAGTATTTT.

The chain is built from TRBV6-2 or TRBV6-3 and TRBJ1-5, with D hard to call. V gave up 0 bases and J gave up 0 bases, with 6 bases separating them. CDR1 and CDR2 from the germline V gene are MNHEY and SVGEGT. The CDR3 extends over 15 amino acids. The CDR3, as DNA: TGTGCCAGCAGTTACTCTTCTTATAGCAATCAGCCCCAGCATTTT. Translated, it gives CASSYSSYSNQPQHF.

The CDR3 sequence is CASSLAAGGETQYF. CDR3 in DNA: TGTGCCAGCAGCTTAGCGGCAGGGGGAGAGACCCAGTACTTC. The J gene is TRBJ2-5, the V gene TRBV7-9, with TRBD1 identical over 7 bases. CDR1 is SEHNR, CDR2 FQNEAQ, per germline (reference sequence). The CDR3 runs 14 residues. The J segment lost 4 bases and the V segment lost 0 bases, leaving 2 bases of the junction unmatched.

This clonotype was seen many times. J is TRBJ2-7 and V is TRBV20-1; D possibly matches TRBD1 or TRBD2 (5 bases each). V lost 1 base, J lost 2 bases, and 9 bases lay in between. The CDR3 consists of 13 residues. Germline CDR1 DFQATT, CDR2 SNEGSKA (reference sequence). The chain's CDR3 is CSARGDPTYEQYF. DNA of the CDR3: TGCAGTGCTAGAGGGGACCCTACCTACGAGCAGTACTTC.

The CDR3 is CAIGSGNSYEQYF. The DNA of the CDR3 is TGTGCCATCGGGTCGGGCAACTCCTACGAGCAGTACTTC. The chain couples TRBV19 to TRBJ2-7; D is uncertain. V lost 10 bases to trimming and J lost 0 bases, with 13 bases between them. CDR1 LNHDA and CDR2 SQIVND come from the germline V gene (reference sequence). The CDR3 has 13 amino acids.

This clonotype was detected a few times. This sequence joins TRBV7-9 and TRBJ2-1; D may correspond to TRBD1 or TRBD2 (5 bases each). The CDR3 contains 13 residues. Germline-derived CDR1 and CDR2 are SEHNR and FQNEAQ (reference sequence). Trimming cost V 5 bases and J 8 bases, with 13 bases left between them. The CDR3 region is CASSGEGFDEQFF. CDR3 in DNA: TGTGCCAGCAGCGGAGAGGGGTTCGATGAGCAGTTCTTC.

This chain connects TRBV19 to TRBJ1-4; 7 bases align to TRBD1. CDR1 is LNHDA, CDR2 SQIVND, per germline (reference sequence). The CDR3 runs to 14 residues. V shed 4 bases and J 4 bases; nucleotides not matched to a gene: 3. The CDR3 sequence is CASSTQGDNEKLFF. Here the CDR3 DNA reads TGTGCCAGTAGTACCCAGGGGGATAATGAAAAACTGTTTTTT.

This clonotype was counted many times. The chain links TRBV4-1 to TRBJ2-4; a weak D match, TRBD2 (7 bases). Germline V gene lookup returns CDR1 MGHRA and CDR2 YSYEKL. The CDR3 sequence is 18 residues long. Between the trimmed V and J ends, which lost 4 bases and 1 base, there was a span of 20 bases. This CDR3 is CASSPLDGGLGAKNIQYF. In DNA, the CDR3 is TGCGCCAGCAGCCCCCTCGACGGGGGGCTCGGTGCCAAAAACATTCAGTACTTC.

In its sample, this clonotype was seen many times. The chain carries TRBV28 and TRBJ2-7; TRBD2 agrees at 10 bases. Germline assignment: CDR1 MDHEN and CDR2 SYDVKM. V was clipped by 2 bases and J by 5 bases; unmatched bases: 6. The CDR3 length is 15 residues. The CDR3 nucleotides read TGTGCCAGCAGTTTACCTAGCGGGAGTACGGACGAGCAGTACTTC. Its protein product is CASSLPSGSTDEQYF.

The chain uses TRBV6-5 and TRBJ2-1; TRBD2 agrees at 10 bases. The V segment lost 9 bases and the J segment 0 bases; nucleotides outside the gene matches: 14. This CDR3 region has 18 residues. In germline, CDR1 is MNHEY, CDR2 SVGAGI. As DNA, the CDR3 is TGTGCCAGTAACCCAGGGGGTAGCGGGGGGCCCTCCTACAATGAGCAGTTCTTC. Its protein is CASNPGGSGGPSYNEQFF.

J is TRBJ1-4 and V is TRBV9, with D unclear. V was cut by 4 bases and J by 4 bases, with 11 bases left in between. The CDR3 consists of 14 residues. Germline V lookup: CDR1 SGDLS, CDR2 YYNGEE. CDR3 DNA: TGTGCCAGCAGCTACGACGGATATAATGAAAAACTGTTTTTT. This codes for CASSYDGYNEKLFF.

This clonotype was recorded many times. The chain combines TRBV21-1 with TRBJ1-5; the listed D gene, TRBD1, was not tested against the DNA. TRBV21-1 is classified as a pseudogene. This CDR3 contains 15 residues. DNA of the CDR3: TGTGCCGGCGGGGCAGGCACAGACCCTAATCAGCCCCAGCATTTT. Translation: CAGGAGTDPNQPQHF.

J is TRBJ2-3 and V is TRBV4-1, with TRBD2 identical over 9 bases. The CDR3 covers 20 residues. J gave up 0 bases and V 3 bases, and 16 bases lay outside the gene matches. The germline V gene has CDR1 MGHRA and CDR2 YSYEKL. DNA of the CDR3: TGCGCCAGCAGCCACGGGCCAGGGGAGTCGGCGGGGGGGAGCACAGATACGCAGTATTTT. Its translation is CASSHGPGESAGGSTDTQYF.

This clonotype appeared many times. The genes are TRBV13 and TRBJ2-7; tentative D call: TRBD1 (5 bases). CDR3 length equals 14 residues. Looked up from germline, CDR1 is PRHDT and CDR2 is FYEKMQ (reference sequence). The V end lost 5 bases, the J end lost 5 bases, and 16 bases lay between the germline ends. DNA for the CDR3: TGTGCCAGCAGCCAGACTTGGGGCGCGGACGAGCAGTACTTC. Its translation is CASSQTWGADEQYF.

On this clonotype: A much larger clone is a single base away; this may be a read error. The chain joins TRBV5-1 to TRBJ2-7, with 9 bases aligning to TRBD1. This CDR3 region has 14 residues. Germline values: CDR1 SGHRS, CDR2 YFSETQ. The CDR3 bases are TGCGCCAGCAGCCCGGGACAGGGTGGCGACGAGCAGCACTTC. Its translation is CASSPGQGGDEQHF. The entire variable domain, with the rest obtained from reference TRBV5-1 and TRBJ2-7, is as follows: KAGVTQTPRYLIKTRGQQVTLSCSPISGHRSVSWYQQTPGQGLQFLFEYFSETQRNKGNFPGRFSGRQFSNSRSEMNVSTLELGDSALYLCASSPGQGGDEQHFGPGTRLTVT.

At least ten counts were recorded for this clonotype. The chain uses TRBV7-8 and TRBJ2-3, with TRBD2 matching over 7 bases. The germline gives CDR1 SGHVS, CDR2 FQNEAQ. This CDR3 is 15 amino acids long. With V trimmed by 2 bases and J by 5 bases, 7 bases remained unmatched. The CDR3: CASSLFLTSEDTQYF. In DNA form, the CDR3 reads TGTGCCAGCAGCTTATTTCTCACTAGCGAAGATACGCAGTATTTT.

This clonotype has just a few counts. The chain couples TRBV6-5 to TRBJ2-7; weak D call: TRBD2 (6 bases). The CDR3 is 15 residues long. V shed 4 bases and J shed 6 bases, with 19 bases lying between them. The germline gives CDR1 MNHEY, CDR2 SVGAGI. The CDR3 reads CASSFPGGIGGEQYF. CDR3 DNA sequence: TGTGCCAGCAGTTTCCCTGGGGGGATTGGAGGCGAGCAGTACTTC.

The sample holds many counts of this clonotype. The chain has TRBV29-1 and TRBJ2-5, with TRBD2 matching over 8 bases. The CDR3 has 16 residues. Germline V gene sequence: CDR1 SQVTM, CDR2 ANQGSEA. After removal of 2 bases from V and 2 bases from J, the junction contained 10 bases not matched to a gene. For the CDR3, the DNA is TGCAGCGTTGAAAGAGGCGCGGGGGGCCCACAAGAGACCCAGTACTTC. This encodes CSVERGAGGPQETQYF.

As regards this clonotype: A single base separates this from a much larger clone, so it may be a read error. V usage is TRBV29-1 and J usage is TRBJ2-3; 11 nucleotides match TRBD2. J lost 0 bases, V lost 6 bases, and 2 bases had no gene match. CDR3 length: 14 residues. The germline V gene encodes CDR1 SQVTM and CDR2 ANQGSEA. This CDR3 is CSVWTSGSTDTQYF. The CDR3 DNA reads TGCAGCGTGTGGACTAGCGGGAGCACAGATACGCAGTATTTT.

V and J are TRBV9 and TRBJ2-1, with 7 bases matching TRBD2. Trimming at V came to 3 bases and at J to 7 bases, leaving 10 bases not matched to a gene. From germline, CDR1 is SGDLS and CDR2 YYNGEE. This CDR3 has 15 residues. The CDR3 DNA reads TGTGCCAGCAGCGAAACTAGCGACCTATATAATGAGCAGTTCTTC. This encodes CASSETSDLYNEQFF.

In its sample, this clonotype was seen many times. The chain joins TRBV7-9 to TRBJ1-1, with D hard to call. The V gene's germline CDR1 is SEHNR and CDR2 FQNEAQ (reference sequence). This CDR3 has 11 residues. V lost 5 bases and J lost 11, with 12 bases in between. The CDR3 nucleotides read TGTGCCAGCAGCACACACGGCGATGCTTTCTTT. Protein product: CASSTHGDAFF.

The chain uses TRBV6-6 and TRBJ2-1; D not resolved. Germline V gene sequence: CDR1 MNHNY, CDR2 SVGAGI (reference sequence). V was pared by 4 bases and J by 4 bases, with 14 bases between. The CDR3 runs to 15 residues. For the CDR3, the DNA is TGTGCCAGCAGTTCGGTGTCCCCCCCTTACAATGAGCAGTTCTTC. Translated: CASSSVSPPYNEQFF.

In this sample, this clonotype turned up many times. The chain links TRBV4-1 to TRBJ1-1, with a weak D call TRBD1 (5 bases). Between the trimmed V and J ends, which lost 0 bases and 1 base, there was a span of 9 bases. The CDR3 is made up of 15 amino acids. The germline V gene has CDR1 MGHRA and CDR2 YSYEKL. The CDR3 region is CASSQEGRENTEAFF. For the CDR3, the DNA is TGCGCCAGCAGCCAAGAGGGCAGGGAGAACACTGAAGCTTTCTTT.

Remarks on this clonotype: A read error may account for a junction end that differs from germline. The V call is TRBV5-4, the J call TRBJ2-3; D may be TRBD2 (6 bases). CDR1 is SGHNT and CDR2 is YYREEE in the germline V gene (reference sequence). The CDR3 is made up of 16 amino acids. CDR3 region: CASNLAGSGSTDTQYF. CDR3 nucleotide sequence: TGTGCCAGCAACTTGGCTGGAAGCGGGAGCACAGATACGCAGTATTTT. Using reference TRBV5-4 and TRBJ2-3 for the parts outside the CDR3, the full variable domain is ETGVTQSPTHLIKTRGQQVTLRCSSQSGHNTVSWYQQALGQGPQFIFQYYREEENGRGNFPPRFSGLQFPNYSSELNVNALELDDSALYLCASNLAGSGSTDTQYFGPGTRLTVL.

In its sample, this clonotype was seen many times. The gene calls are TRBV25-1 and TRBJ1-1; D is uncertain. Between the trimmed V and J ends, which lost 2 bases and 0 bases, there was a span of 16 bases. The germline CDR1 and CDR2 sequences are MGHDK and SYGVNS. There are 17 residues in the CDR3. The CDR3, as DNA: TGTGCCAGCAGTGAACGAACGGGGTCTTACATGAACACTGAAGCTTTCTTT. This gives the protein CASSERTGSYMNTEAFF.

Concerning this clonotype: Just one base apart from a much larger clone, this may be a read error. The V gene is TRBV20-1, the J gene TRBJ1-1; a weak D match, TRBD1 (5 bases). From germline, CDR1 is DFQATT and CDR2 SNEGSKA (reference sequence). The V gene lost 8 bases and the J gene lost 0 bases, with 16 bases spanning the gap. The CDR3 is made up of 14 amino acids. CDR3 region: CSSSEAGLNTEAFF. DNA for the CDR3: TGCAGTTCGAGCGAGGCAGGGTTGAACACTGAAGCTTTCTTT.

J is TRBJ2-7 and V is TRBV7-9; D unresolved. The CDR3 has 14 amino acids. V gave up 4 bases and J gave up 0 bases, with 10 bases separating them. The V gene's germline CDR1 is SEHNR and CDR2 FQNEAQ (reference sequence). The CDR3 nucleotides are TGTGCCAGCAGCTGGGGTCCCAGCTCCTACGAGCAGTACTTC. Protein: CASSWGPSSYEQYF.

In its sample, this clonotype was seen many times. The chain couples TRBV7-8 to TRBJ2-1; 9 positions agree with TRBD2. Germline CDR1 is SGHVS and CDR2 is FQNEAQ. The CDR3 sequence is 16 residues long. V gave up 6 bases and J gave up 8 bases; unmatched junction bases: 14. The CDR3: CASSPGGAGGLYEQFF. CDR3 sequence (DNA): TGTGCCAGCAGTCCCGGCGGGGCGGGGGGGCTATATGAGCAGTTCTTC.

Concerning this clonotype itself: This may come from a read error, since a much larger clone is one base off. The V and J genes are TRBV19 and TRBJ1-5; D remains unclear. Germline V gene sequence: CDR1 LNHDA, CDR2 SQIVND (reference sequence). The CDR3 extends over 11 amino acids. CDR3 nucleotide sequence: TGTACCAGTAGTAACGATCAGCCCCAGCATTTT. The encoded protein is CTSSNDQPQHF.